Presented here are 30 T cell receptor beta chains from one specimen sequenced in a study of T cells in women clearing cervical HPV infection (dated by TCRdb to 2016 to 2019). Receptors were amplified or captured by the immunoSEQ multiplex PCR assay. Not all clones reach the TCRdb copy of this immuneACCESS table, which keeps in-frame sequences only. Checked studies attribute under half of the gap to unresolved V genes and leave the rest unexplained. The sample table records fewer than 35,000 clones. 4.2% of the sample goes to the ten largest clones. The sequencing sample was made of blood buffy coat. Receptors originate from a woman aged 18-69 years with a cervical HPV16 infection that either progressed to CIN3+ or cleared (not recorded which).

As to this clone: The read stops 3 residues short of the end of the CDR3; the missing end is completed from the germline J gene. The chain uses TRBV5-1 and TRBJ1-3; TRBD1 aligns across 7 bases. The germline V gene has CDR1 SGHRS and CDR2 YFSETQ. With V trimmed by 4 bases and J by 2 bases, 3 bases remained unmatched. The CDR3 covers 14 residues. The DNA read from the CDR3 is TGCGCCAGCAGCCTTGACAGGGCTGGAAACACC. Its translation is CASSLDRAGNT. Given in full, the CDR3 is CASSLDRAGNTIYF.

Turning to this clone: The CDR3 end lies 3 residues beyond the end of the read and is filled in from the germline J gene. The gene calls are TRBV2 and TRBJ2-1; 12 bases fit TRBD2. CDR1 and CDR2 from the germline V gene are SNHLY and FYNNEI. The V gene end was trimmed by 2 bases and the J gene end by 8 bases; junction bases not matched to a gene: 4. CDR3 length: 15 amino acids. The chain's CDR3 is CASSELAGGSHEQFF. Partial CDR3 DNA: TGTGCCAGCAGTGAACTAGCGGGAGGGTCCCATGAG.

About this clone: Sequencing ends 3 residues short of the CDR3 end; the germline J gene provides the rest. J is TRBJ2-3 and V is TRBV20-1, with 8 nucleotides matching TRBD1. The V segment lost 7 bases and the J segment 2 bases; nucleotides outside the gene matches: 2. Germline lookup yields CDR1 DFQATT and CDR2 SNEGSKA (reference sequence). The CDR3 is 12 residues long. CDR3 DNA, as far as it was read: TGCAGTGGGACAGGGAACACAGATACG. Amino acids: CSGTGNTDT. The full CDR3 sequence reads CSGTGNTDTQYF.

CDR3 bases read: TGTGCCAGCATGAGTCGCGGGAGGGGCACAGATACG. Encoded protein: CASMSRGRGTDT. The full-length CDR3 reads as CASMSRGRGTDTQYF. This chain connects TRBV7-9 to TRBJ2-3; 9 positions agree with TRBD2. Sequencing ends 3 residues short of the CDR3 end; the germline J gene provides the rest. This CDR3 region has 15 residues. V lost 7 bases to trimming and J lost 1 base; unmatched junction nucleotides: 6. Germline V gene sequence: CDR1 SEHNR, CDR2 FQNEAQ (reference sequence).

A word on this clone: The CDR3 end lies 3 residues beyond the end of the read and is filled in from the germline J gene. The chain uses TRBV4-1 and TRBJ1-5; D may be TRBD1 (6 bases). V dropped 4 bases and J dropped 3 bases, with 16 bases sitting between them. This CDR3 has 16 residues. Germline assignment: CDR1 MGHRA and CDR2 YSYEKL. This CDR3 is CASSPSWGRVNQPQHF. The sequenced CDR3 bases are TGCGCCAGCAGCCCCTCCTGGGGGCGAGTCAATCAGCCC.

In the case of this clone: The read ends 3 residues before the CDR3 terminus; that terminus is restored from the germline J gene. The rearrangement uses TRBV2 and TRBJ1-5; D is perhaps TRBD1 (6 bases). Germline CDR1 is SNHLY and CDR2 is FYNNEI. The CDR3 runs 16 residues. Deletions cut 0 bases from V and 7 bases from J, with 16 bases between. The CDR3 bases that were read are TGTGCCAGCAGTGAAGCGCTGAGGGGGGGCGGACAGCCC. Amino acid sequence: CASSEALRGGGQP. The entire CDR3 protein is CASSEALRGGGQPQHF.

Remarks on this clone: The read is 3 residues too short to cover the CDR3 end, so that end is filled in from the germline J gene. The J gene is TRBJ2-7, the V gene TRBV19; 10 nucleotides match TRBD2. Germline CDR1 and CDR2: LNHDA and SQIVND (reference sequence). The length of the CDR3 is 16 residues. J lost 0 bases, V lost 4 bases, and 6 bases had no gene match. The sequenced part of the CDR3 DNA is TGTGCCAGTAGTACCCCTGGACTAGCGGCCTCCTACGAG. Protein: CASSTPGLAASYE. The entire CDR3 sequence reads CASSTPGLAASYEQYF.

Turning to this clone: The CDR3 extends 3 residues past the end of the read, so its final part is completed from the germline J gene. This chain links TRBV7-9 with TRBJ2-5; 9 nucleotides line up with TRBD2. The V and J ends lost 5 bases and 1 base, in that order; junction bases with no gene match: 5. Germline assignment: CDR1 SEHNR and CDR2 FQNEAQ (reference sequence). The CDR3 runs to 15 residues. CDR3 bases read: TGTGCCAGCAGCCCCAGCGGGAGGACCCAAGAGACC. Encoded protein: CASSPSGRTQET. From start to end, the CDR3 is CASSPSGRTQETQYF.

CDR3 protein: CASRDRVGQPQHF. The CDR3 DNA, read in part, is TGTGCCAGCAGAGACAGGGTTGGACAGCCC. V usage is TRBV6-2 or TRBV6-3 and J usage is TRBJ1-5; 7 bases agree with TRBD1. The sequence runs out 3 residues before the end of the CDR3; the remainder is reconstructed from the germline J gene. The CDR3 contains 13 residues. V shed 6 bases and J 7 bases; nucleotides not matched to a gene: 6. The germline V gene encodes CDR1 MNHEY and CDR2 SVGEGT.

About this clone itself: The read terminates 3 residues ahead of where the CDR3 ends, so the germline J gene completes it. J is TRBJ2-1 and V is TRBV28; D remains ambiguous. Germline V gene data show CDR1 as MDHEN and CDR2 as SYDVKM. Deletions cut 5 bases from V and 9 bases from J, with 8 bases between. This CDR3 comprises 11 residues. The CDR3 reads CASSITLEQFF. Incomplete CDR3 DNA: TGTGCCAGCAGTATCACTCTTGAG.

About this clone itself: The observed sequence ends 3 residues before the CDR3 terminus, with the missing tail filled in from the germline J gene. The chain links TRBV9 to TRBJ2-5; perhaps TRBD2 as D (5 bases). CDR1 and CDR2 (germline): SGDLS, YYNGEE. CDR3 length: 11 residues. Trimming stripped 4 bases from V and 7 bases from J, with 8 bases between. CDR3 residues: CASSTEGTQYF. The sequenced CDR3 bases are TGTGCCAGCAGCACAGAGGGGACC.

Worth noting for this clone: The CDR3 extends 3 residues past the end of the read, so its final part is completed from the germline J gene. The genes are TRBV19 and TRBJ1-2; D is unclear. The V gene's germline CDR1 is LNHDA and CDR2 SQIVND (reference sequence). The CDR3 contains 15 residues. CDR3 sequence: CASRLAQKNGIGYTF. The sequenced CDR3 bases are TGTGCCAGTAGGTTGGCCCAAAAGAATGGTATAGGC.

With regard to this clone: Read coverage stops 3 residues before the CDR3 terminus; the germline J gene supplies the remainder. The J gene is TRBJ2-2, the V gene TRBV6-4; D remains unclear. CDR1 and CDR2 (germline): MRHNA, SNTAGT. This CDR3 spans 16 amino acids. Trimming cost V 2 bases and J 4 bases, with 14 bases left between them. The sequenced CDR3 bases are TGTGCCAGCAGTGACACTCTTCAAGCTAGCACCGGGGAG. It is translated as CASSDTLQASTGE. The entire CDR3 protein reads CASSDTLQASTGELFF.

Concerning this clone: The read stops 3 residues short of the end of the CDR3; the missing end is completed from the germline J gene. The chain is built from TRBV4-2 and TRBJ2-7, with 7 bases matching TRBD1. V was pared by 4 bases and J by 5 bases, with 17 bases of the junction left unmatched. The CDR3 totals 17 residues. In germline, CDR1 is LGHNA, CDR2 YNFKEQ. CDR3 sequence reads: CASSPGLGRGNPNEQYF. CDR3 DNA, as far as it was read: TGTGCCAGCAGCCCTGGGTTGGGCAGGGGGAACCCTAACGAG.

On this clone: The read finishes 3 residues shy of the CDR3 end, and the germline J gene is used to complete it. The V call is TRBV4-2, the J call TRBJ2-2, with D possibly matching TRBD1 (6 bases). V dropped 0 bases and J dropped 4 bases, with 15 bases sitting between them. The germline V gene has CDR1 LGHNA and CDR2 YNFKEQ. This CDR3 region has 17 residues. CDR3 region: CASSQDNMGAGTGELFF. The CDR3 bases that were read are TGTGCCAGCAGCCAAGATAACATGGGGGCGGGCACCGGGGAG.

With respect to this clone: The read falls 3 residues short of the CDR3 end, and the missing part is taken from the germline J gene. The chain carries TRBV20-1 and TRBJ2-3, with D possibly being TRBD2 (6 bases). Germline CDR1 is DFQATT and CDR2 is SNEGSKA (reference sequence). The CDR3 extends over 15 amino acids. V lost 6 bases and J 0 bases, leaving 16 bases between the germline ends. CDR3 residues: CSAYIRDWSTDTQYF. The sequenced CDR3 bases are TGCAGTGCCTATATCCGGGACTGGAGCACAGATACG.

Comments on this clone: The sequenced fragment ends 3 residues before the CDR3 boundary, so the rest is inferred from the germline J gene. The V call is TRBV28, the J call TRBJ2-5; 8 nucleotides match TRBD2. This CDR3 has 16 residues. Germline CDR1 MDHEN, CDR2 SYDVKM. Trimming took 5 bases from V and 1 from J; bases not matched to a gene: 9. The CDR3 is CASSPMGGRTQETQYF. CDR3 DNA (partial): TGTGCCAGCAGTCCTATGGGCGGGAGGACCCAAGAGACC.

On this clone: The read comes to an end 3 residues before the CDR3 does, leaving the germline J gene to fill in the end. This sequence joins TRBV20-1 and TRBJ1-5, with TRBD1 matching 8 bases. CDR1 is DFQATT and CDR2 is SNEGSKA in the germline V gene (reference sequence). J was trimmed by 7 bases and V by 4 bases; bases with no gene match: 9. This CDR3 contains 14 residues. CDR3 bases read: TGCAGTGCTATCACAGGGGGAAAGCTACAGCCC. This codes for CSAITGGKLQP. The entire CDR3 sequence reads CSAITGGKLQPQHF.

CDR3 region: CSVGPNRGTGELFF. The CDR3 DNA, read in part, is TGCAGTGTCGGACCTAACAGGGGGACCGGGGAG. This chain connects TRBV20-1 to TRBJ2-2, with 8 nucleotides matching TRBD1. The sequenced fragment ends 3 residues before the CDR3 boundary, so the rest is inferred from the germline J gene. Germline V lookup: CDR1 DFQATT, CDR2 SNEGSKA (reference sequence). CDR3 length: 14 residues. V trimming: 7 bases; J trimming: 5 bases; junction bases outside the gene matches: 9.

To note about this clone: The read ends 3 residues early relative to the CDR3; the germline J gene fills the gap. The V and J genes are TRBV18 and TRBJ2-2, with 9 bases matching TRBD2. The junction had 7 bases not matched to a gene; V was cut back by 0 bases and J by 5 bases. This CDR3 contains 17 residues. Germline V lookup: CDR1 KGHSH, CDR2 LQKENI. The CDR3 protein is CASSPPGSGGKTGELFF. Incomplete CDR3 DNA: TGTGCCAGCTCACCACCGGGTAGCGGGGGAAAGACCGGGGAG.

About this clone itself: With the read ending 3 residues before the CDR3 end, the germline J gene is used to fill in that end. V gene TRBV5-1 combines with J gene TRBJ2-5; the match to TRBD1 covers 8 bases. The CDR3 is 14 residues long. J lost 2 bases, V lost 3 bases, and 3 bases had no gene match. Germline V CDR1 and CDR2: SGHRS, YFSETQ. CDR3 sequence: CASSSTGAQETQYF. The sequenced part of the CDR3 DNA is TGCGCCAGCAGCTCGACAGGGGCTCAAGAGACC. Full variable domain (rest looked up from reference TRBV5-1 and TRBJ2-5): KAGVTQTPRYLIKTRGQQVTLSCSPISGHRSVSWYQQTPGQGLQFLFEYFSETQRNKGNFPGRFSGRQFSNSRSEMNVSTLELGDSALYLCASSSTGAQETQYFGPGTRLLVL.

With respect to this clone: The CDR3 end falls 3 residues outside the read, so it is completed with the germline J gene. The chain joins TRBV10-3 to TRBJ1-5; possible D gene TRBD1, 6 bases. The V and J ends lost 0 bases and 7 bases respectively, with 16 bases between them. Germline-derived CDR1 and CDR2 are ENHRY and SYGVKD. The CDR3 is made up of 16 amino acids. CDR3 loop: CAISESIGGQGQPQHF. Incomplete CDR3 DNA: TGTGCCATCAGTGAGTCGATCGGGGGGCAGGGACAGCCC.

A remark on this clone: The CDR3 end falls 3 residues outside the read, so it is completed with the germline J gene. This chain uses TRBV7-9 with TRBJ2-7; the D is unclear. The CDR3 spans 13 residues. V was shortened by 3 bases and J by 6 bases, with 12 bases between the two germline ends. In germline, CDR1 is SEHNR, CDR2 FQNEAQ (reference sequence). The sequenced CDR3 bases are TGTGCCAGCAGCTTGGTTAGCACTGGCGAG. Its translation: CASSLVSTGE. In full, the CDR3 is CASSLVSTGEQYF.

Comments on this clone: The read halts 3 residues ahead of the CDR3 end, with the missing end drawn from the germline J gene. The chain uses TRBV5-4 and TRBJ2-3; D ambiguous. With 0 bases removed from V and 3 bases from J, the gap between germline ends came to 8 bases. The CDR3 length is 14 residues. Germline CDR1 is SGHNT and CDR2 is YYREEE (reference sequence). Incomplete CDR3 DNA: TGTGCCAGCAGCTTGGCTGCGGTAACAGATACG. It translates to CASSLAAVTDT. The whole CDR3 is CASSLAAVTDTQYF. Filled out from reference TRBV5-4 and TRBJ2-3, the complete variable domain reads ETGVTQSPTHLIKTRGQQVTLRCSSQSGHNTVSWYQQALGQGPQFIFQYYREEENGRGNFPPRFSGLQFPNYSSELNVNALELDDSALYLCASSLAAVTDTQYFGPGTRLTVL.

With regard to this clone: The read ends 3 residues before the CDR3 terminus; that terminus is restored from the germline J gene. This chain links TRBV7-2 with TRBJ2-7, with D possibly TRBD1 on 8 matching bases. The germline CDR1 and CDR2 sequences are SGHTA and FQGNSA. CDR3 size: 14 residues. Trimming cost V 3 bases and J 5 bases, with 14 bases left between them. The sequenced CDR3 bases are TGTGCCAGCAGCTTTGACAGGGGACTAAACGAG. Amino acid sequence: CASSFDRGLNE. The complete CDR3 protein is CASSFDRGLNEQYF.

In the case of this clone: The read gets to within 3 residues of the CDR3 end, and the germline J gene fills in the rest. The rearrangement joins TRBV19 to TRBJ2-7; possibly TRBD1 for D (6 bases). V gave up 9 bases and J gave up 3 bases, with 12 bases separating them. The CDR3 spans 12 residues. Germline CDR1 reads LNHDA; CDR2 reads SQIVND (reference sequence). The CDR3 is CASGTSLYEQYF. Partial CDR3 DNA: TGTGCCAGCGGGACATCGCTCTACGAG.

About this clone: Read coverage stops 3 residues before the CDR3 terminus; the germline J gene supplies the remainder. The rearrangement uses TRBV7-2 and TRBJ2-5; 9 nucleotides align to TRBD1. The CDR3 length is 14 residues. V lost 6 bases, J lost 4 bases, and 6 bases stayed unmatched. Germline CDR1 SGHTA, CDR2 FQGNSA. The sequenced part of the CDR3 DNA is TGTGCCAGCAGACGAGGGACAGGGCTAGAGACC. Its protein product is CASRRGTGLET. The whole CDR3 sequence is CASRRGTGLETQYF.

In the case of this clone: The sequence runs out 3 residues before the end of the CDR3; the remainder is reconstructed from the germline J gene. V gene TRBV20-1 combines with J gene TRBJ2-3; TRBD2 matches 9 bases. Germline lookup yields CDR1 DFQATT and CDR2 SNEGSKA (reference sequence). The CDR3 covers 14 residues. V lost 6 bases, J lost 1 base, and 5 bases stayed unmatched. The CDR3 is CSATLAGGTDTQYF. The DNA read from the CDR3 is TGCAGTGCAACCTTAGCGGGGGGCACAGATACG.

The CDR3 DNA, read in part, is TGCAGTGCTAGGGATCCCGGGACAGCCAGCTCCTATAATTCACCC. Its translation: CSARDPGTASSYNSP. The CDR3 reads in full as CSARDPGTASSYNSPLHF. This chain joins TRBV20-1 and TRBJ1-6; 7 nucleotides agree with TRBD1. The read ends 3 residues before the CDR3 terminus; that terminus is restored from the germline J gene. V lost 3 bases, J lost 0 bases, and 11 bases stayed unmatched. Germline CDR1 and CDR2: DFQATT and SNEGSKA (reference sequence). This CDR3 has 18 residues.

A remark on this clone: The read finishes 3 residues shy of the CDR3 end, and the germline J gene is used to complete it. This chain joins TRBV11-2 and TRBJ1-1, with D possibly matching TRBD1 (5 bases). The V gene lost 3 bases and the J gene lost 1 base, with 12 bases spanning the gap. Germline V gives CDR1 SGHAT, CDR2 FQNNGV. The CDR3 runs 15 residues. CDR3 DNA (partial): TGTGCCAGCAGCTTTAATGCAGGGCGGAACACTGAA. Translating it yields CASSFNAGRNTE. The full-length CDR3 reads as CASSFNAGRNTEAFF.